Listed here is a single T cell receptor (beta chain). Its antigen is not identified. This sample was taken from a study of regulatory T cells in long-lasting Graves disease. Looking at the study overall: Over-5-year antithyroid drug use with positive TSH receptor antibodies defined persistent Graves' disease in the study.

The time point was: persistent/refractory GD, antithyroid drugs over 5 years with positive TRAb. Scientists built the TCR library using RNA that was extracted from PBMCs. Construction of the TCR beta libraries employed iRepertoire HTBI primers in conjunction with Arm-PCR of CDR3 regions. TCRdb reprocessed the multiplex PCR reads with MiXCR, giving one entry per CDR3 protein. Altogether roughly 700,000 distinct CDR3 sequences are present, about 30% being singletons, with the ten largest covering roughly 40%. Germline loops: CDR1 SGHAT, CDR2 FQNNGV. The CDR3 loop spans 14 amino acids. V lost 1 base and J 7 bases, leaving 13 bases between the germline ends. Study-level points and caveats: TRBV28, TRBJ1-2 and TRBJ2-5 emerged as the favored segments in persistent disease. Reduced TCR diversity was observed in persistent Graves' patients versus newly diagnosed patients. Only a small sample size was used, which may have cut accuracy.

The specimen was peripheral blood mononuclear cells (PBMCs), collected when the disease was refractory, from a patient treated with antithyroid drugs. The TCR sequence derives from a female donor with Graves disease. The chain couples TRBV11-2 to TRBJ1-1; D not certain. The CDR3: CASSLVSGVGEAFF. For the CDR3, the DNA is TGTGCCAGCAGCTTAGTGTCAGGAGTAGGTGAAGCTTTCTTT.